This TCR beta chain was retrieved from a study of blood T cell dynamics during melanoma immunotherapy. As to time point: week 3, after first cycle of checkpoint inhibitor. Samples come from before therapy and from week 3 after the first blockade cycle. No patient had earlier systemic cancer treatment, concurrent immunosuppressants, or another active cancer. Generated by immunoSEQ multiplex PCR, the TCRdb table keeps only in-frame clones and is missing some. This repertoire shows about 16,000 clones, roughly 87% found once; its top ten account for less than 9.5%. This TCR was sampled from a human donor with melanoma. The specimen comprised blood, sampled from a patient treated with checkpoint blockade.

The CDR3 nucleotides read TGTGCCAGCAGTTTGGGTCTCCCGTCCTACAATGAGCAGTTCTTC. It translates to CASSLGLPSYNEQFF. The genes are TRBV28 and TRBJ2-1; D ambiguous. V shed 3 bases and J shed 1 base, with 10 bases lying between them. The CDR3 length is 15 residues. The V gene's germline CDR1 is MDHEN and CDR2 SYDVKM. Based on the CDR3 plus reference TRBV28 and TRBJ2-1, the full variable domain is DVKVTQSSRYLVKRTGEKVFLECVQDMDHENMFWYRQDPGLGLRLIYFSYDVKMKEKGDIPEGYSVSREKKERFSLILESASTNQTSMYLCASSLGLPSYNEQFFGPGTRLTVL.